This TCR beta chain comes out of a study of blood T cell repertoires in COVID-19. Study background: The United States, Italy and Spain were the sources of the acute and convalescent COVID-19 samples. T cells, B-cell-depleted T cells, or PBMCs provided the cDNA or gDNA that served as material.

Germline CDR1 and CDR2: SGHNT and YYREEE (reference sequence). The CDR3 loop spans 14 amino acids. The germline V and J ends were trimmed by 4 bases and 1 base, with 11 bases remaining between them. Sequenced by immunoSEQ multiplex PCR; TCRdb stores in-frame clones only, minus some. The sample carries more than 40,000 clones, about 88% recorded once. The sample was PBMCs or T cells enriched from blood (not recorded which). This TCR was recovered from a woman between 50 and 59 years old who had recovered from COVID-19. The V and J genes are TRBV5-4 and TRBJ1-1; maybe TRBD1 (6 bases). The CDR3 region is CASSPMTGNTEAFF. The CDR3, as DNA: TGTGCCAGCAGCCCGATGACAGGGAACACTGAAGCTTTCTTT.